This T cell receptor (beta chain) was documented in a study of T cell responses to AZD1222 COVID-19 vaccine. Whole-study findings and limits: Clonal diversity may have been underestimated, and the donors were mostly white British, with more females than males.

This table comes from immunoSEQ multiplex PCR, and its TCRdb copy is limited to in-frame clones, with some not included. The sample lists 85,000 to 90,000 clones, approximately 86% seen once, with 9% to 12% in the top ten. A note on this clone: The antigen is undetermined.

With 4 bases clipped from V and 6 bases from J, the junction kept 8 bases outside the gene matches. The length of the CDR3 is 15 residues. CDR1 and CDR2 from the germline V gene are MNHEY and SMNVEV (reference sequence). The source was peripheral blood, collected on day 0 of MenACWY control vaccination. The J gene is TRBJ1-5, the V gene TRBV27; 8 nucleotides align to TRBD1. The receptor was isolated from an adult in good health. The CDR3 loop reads CASSSQGVGVQPQHF. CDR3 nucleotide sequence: TGTGCCAGCAGTTCACAGGGGGTAGGGGTTCAGCCCCAGCATTTT.